These 5 T cell receptor beta chains originate from one sample sequenced in a study of cytomegalovirus exposure and HLA in healthy donors. The PCR ran on 60 Vbeta and 13 Jbeta primers. TCRdb's copy holds only in-frame clones and misses some; the assay was immunoSEQ multiplex PCR. Of about 250,000 clones listed, roughly 78% are singletons. The sequencing sample was made of PBMCs. Receptor source: a boy between 10 and 17 years old in good health and CMV-seronegative.

This clone occurred a few times. The J gene is TRBJ1-1, the V gene TRBV6-4, with a tentative D call TRBD1 (6 bases). The germline V gene has CDR1 MRHNA and CDR2 SNTAGT. Between the trimmed V and J ends, which lost 2 bases and 4 bases, there was a span of 8 bases. CDR3 length equals 13 residues. CDR3 protein: CASSDEGGTEAFF. The CDR3, as DNA: TGTGCCAGCAGTGACGAAGGGGGCACTGAAGCTTTCTTT.

V and J are TRBV20-1 and TRBJ1-2; D possibly corresponds to TRBD1 (5 bases). V was pared by 6 bases and J by 6 bases, with 11 bases between. The CDR3 has 11 residues. The germline V gene encodes CDR1 DFQATT and CDR2 SNEGSKA (reference sequence). DNA of the CDR3: TGCAGTGCCGGTTGGGGGGATGGCTACACCTTC. Translating gives CSAGWGDGYTF.

This chain connects TRBV9 to TRBJ1-3; 8 bases map to TRBD1. The CDR3 sequence is 15 residues long. J was trimmed by 0 bases and V by 2 bases; bases with no gene match: 1. Per the germline V gene, CDR1 is SGDLS and CDR2 is YYNGEE. The CDR3 sequence: CASSVDRVSGNTIYF. The CDR3 DNA is TGTGCCAGCAGCGTGGACAGGGTCTCTGGAAACACCATATATTTT.

The V gene is TRBV4-1, the J gene TRBJ2-4, with 8 nucleotides matching TRBD1. Unmatched junction bases numbered 20, after V lost 0 bases and J lost 7 bases. This CDR3 contains 20 residues. The V gene's germline CDR1 is MGHRA and CDR2 YSYEKL. Here the CDR3 DNA reads TGCGCCAGCAGCCAAGAATATAAGGGGAGGACAGGGCGGTACGCGAACATTCAGTACTTC. Translation gives CASSQEYKGRTGRYANIQYF.

There are a few counts of this clone. The chain has TRBV7-9 and TRBJ1-1, with D perhaps TRBD1 (6 bases). From germline, CDR1 is SEHNR and CDR2 FQNEAQ (reference sequence). V was shortened by 2 bases and J by 5 bases, with 12 bases between the two germline ends. The CDR3 is made up of 14 amino acids. CDR3 in amino acids: CASSLRQVLTEAFF. The CDR3 nucleotides are TGTGCCAGCAGCTTAAGACAGGTACTTACTGAAGCTTTCTTT.